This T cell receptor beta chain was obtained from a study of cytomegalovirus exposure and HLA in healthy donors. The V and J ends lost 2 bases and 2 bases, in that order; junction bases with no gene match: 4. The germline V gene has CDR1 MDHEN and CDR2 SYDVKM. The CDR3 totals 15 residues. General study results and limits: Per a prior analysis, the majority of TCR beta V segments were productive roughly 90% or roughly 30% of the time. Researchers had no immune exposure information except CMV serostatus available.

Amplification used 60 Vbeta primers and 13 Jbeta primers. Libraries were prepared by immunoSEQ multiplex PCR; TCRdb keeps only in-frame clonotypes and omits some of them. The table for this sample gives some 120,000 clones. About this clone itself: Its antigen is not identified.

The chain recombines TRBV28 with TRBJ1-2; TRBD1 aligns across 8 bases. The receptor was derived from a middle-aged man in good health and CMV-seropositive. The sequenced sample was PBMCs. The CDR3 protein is CASSLGQGRNYGYTF. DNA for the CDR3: TGTGCCAGCAGTTTAGGACAGGGCAGGAACTATGGCTACACCTTC.